A single sample gave rise to the 10 T cell receptor beta chains below, sequenced in a study of Ad26.COV2.S vaccination and SARS-CoV-2 variants. Sample treatment: some 20 received Ad26.COV2.S at low or high dose, single or two shots; about five received placebo; per-sample allocation not given. Sampling took place 63 days after the first vaccine or placebo injection. Data came from immunoSEQ multiplex PCR; TCRdb stores just in-frame clones and leaves some out. The sample consists of around 300,000 clones, about nine tenths of them appearing once. Sample: peripheral blood, taken in a trial of Ad26.COV2.S vaccine versus placebo. Receptors originate from a person between 18 and 65 years old who received the Ad26.COV2.S COVID-19 vaccine or a placebo.

The chain has TRBV6-1 and TRBJ1-6; 9 bases agree with TRBD1. The CDR3 spans 21 residues. V lost 0 bases to trimming and J lost 2 bases; unmatched junction nucleotides: 14. Per the germline V gene, CDR1 is MNHNS and CDR2 is SASEGT. The CDR3 is CASSEAVEGQGKTTYNSPLHF. The CDR3 bases are TGTGCCAGCAGTGAAGCGGTTGAGGGACAGGGAAAAACCACCTATAATTCACCCCTCCACTTT.

V usage is TRBV19 and J usage is TRBJ1-2; D call uncertain. Per the germline V gene, CDR1 is LNHDA and CDR2 is SQIVND (reference sequence). The V and J ends lost 6 bases and 0 bases respectively, with 8 bases between them. There are 13 residues in the CDR3. CDR3 amino acids: CASRAGANYGYTF. CDR3 in DNA: TGTGCCAGTAGGGCAGGTGCTAACTATGGCTACACCTTC.

J is TRBJ2-5 and V is TRBV2; 8 nucleotides line up with TRBD1. V lost 3 bases, J lost 7 bases, and 10 bases stayed unmatched. The germline CDR1 and CDR2 sequences are SNHLY and FYNNEI. This CDR3 is 15 amino acids long. CDR3 DNA: TGTGCCAGCAGTGATAGCACAGGGGGTCAGGCGACCCAGTACTTC. This codes for CASSDSTGGQATQYF.

The CDR3 DNA sequence: TGCAGTGCTAGTGGGCCCTCCCTCAGCACAGATACGCAGTATTTT. This codes for CSASGPSLSTDTQYF. This chain uses TRBV20-1 with TRBJ2-3, with D uncertain. The germline CDR1 and CDR2 sequences are DFQATT and SNEGSKA (reference sequence). Trimming removed 3 bases at V and 0 bases at J, with 13 bases between. There are 15 residues in the CDR3.

On this clone itself: An end of the junction differs from the germline gene, which may be a read error. J is TRBJ1-4 and V is TRBV7-7; maybe TRBD1 (6 bases). Germline V gene sequence: CDR1 SSHAT, CDR2 FNYEAQ (reference sequence). CDR3 length: 16 amino acids. CDR3 sequence reads: CASSLGSGQNNEKLFF. For the CDR3, the DNA is TGTGCTAGCAGCTTAGGGAGTGGACAGAATAATGAAAAACTGTTTTTT.

The gene calls are TRBV12-3 or TRBV12-4 and TRBJ2-1; tentative D call: TRBD1 (6 bases). The CDR3 runs to 13 residues. V lost 5 bases and J 8 bases, leaving 13 bases between the germline ends. The CDR3: CASSRLQGHEQFF. In DNA form, the CDR3 reads TGTGCCAGCAGTAGATTACAGGGCCATGAGCAGTTCTTC.

This clone occurred once. The V gene is TRBV5-6, the J gene TRBJ2-7; the D gene is possibly TRBD1 (5 bases). V was cut by 4 bases and J by 3 bases, with 11 bases left in between. The CDR3 runs 13 residues. Germline V gives CDR1 SGHDT, CDR2 YYEEEE. The CDR3 nucleotides are TGTGCCAGCAGCCCCCCACAGGTCTACGAGCAGTACTTC. Residues: CASSPPQVYEQYF.

The V gene is TRBV9, the J gene TRBJ2-2; maybe TRBD2 (6 bases). The CDR3 runs to 18 residues. Germline V gene data show CDR1 as SGDLS and CDR2 as YYNGEE. Trimming cost V 3 bases and J 4 bases, with 22 bases left between them. The CDR3 loop is CASSAGLAGLRFTGELFF. In DNA, the CDR3 is TGTGCCAGCAGCGCTGGGTTGGCGGGACTTCGGTTCACCGGGGAGCTGTTTTTT. The variable domain in full, completed from reference TRBV9 and TRBJ2-2, reads DSGVTQTPKHLITATGQRVTLRCSPRSGDLSVYWYQQSLDQGLQFLIQYYNGEERAKGNILERFSAQQFPDLHSELNLSSLELGDSALYFCASSAGLAGLRFTGELFFGEGSRLTVL.

The rearrangement links TRBV9 to TRBJ2-5; D tentatively fits TRBD1 or TRBD2 (5 bases each). Germline V gives CDR1 SGDLS, CDR2 YYNGEE. Trimming stripped 4 bases from V and 2 bases from J, with 15 bases between. The CDR3 has 15 residues. DNA of the CDR3: TGTGCCAGCAGCCCCGCCGGGACGATTCAAGAGACCCAGTACTTC. This translates into CASSPAGTIQETQYF.

The chain uses TRBV5-1 and TRBJ1-6; D possibly corresponds to TRBD1 (6 bases). Germline V gene data show CDR1 as SGHRS and CDR2 as YFSETQ. Between the trimmed V and J ends, which lost 0 bases and 9 bases, there was a span of 16 bases. This CDR3 spans 16 amino acids. CDR3 residues: CASSLAARTAGSPLHF. As DNA, the CDR3 is TGCGCCAGCAGCTTGGCTGCCCGGACAGCTGGTTCACCCCTCCACTTT.